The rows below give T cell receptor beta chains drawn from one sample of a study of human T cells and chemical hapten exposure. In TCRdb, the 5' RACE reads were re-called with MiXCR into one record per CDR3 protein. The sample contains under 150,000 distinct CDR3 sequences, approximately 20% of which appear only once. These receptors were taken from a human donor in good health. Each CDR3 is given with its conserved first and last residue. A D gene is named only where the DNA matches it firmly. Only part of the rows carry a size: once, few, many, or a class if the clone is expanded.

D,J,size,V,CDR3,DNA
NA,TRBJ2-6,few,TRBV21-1,CASSNLAGENSGANVLTF,TGTGCCAGCAGCAATCTAGCGGGAGAAAACTCTGGGGCCAACGTCCTGACTTTC
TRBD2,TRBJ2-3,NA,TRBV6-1,CASSSLATSTDTQYF,TGTGCCAGCAGTTCACTAGCGACTAGCACAGATACGCAGTATTTT
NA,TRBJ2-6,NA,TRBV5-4,CASIGSPGSGANVLTF,TGTGCCAGCATCGGCTCCCCGGGCTCTGGGGCCAACGTCCTGACTTTC
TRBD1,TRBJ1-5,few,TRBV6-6,CASSYIQGASSNQPQHF,TGTGCCAGCAGTTATATACAGGGGGCAAGTAGCAATCAGCCCCAGCATTTT
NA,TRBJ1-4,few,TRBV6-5,CASSYRRPGVLFF,TGTGCCAGCAGTTACCGGCGTCCGGGGGTACTGTTTTTT
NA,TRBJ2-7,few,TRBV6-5,CASRRDFSSYEQYF,TGTGCCAGCAGACGGGACTTTAGCTCCTACGAGCAGTACTTC
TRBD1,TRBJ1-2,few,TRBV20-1,CSAGQGGFGYTF,TGCAGTGCTGGACAGGGTGGCTTTGGCTACACCTTC
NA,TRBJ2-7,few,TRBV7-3,CASSLETGTRYEQYF,TGTGCCAGCAGCTTAGAAACAGGAACCCGCTACGAGCAGTACTTC
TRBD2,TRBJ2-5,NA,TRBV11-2,CASGRLAAYQETQYF,TGTGCCAGCGGGCGACTAGCGGCGTACCAAGAGACCCAGTACTTC
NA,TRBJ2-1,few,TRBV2,CASRTPAGRPSSYNEQFF,TGTGCCAGCAGGACTCCGGCCGGACGGCCAAGCTCCTACAATGAGCAGTTCTTC
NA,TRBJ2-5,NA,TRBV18,CASRPRYQETQYF,TGTGCCAGTCGACCGCGGTACCAAGAGACCCAGTACTTC
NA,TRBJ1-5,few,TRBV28,CASSLPQLNQPQHF,TGTGCCAGCAGTTTACCGCAGCTAAATCAGCCCCAGCATTTT
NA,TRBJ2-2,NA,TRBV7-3,CASSLVPGATGELFF,TGTGCCAGCAGCTTAGTCCCAGGGGCCACCGGGGAGCTGTTTTTT
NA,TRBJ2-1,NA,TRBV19,CASSSAAVPGEQFF,TGTGCCAGTAGTTCCGCCGCGGTGCCGGGTGAGCAGTTCTTC
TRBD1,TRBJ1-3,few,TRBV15,CATSRGQGLGNTIYF,TGTGCCACCAGCAGAGGACAGGGGCTCGGAAACACCATATATTTT
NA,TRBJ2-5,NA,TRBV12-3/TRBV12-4,CASSPAQGETQYF,TGTGCCAGCAGCCCAGCCCAGGGAGAGACCCAGTACTTC
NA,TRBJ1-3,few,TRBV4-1,CASSQERAPLGNTIYF,TGCGCCAGCAGCCAAGAAAGGGCCCCACTTGGAAACACCATATATTTT
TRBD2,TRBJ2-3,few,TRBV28,CAWREAGGPSDTQYF,TGTGCCTGGCGAGAAGCGGGAGGGCCGTCAGATACGCAGTATTTT
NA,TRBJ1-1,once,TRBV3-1,CASSQGAGIKNTEAFF,TGTGCCAGCAGCCAAGGGGCAGGGATAAAGAACACTGAAGCTTTCTTT
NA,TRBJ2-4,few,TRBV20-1,CSALLAAAKNIQYF,TGCAGTGCCCTCCTTGCGGCCGCCAAAAACATTCAGTACTTC
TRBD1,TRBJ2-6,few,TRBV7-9,CASSARQGARSSGANVLTF,TGTGCCAGCAGCGCTAGACAGGGGGCCCGAAGCTCTGGGGCCAACGTCCTGACTTTC
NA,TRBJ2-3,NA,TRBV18,CASSPQGSDTQYF,TGTGCCAGCTCACCACAGGGGTCAGATACGCAGTATTTT
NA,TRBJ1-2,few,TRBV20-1,CSATLRGYGYTF,TGCAGTGCTACCCTCAGAGGATATGGCTACACCTTC
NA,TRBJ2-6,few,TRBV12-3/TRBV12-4,CASSSNLGTSDSGANVLTF,TGTGCCAGCAGTTCAAACCTTGGGACATCCGACTCTGGGGCCAACGTCCTGACTTTC
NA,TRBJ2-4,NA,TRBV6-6,CASSYEGGRAKNIQYF,TGTGCCAGCAGTTACGAGGGGGGGAGGGCCAAAAACATTCAGTACTTC
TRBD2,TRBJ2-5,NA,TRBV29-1,CSVEGLVQETQYF,TGCAGCGTTGAGGGACTAGTCCAAGAGACCCAGTACTTC
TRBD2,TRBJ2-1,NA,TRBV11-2,CASSLDPSGLLLQEQFF,TGTGCCAGCAGCTTAGACCCTAGCGGGCTCCTACTACAGGAGCAGTTCTTC
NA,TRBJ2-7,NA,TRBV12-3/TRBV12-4,CASSRFRQQEYF,TGTGCCAGCAGCCGGTTTCGACAGCAGGAGTACTTC
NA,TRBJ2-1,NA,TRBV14,CASSQDVRGQFF,TGTGCCAGCAGCCAAGACGTGAGGGGGCAGTTCTTC
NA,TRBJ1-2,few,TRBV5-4,CASASWGDYGYTF,TGTGCCAGCGCTAGTTGGGGGGACTATGGCTACACCTTC
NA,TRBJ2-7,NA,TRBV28,CASSLLSRDPPGEQYF,TGTGCCAGCAGTTTATTATCCCGGGACCCACCGGGGGAGCAGTACTTC
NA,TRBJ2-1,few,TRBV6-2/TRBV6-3,CASGRIDYNEQFF,TGTGCCAGCGGGCGAATCGACTACAATGAGCAGTTCTTC
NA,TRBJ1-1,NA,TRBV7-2,CASSLGGNRAWNTEAFF,TGTGCCAGCAGCTTAGGGGGAAACAGGGCCTGGAACACTGAAGCTTTCTTT
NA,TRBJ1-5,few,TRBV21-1,CASSNSQAYQPQHF,TGTGCCAGCAGCAATTCGCAGGCATATCAGCCCCAGCATTTT
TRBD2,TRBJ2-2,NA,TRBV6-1,CASGSGRLLGGELFF,TGTGCCAGCGGAAGCGGGAGGCTCCTAGGGGGGGAGCTGTTTTTT